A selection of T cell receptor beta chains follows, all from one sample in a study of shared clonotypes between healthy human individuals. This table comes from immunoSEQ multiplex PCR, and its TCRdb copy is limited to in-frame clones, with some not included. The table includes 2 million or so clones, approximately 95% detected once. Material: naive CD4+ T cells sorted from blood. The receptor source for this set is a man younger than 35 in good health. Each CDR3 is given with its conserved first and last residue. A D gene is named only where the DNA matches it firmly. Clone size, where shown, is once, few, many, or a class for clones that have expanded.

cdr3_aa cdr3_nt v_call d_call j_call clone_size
CASSLSDLNTEAFF TGTGCCAGCAGCCTCTCAGACCTGAACACTGAAGCTTTCTTT TRBV7-8 . TRBJ1-1 .
CASSQGSTDTEAFF TGCGCCAGCAGCCAAGGGAGCACGGACACTGAAGCTTTCTTT TRBV4-3 . TRBJ1-1 .
CASAGQGALSGNTIYF TGTGCCAGCGCGGGACAGGGGGCCCTATCTGGAAACACCATATATTTT TRBV18 TRBD1 TRBJ1-3 .
CAISEGAFLGQFF TGTGCCATCAGTGAGGGGGCTTTCTTGGGGCAGTTCTTC TRBV10-3 . TRBJ2-1 .
CASSSPDRGAYGYTF TGTGCCAGCAGCTCTCCAGACAGGGGGGCCTATGGCTACACCTTC TRBV7-9 TRBD1 TRBJ1-2 .
CASSLSGKKGTGELFF TGTGCCAGCAGCTTATCCGGCAAGAAGGGGACCGGGGAGCTGTTTTTT TRBV11-3 . TRBJ2-2 .
CAWSESSGNTIYF TGTGCCTGGAGTGAGAGCTCTGGAAACACCATATATTTT TRBV30 . TRBJ1-3 many
CAISESMGWEQYF TGTGCCATCAGTGAGTCGATGGGGTGGGAGCAGTACTTC TRBV10-3 . TRBJ2-7 .
CASEGQGYGYTF TGTGCCAGTGAGGGACAGGGTTACGGCTACACCTTC TRBV19 TRBD1 TRBJ1-2 .
CATSRGYRDYITYNEQFF TGTGCCACCAGCAGAGGATACCGGGACTACATAACGTACAATGAGCAGTTCTTC TRBV15 TRBD2 TRBJ2-1 .
CSVPYRGGINEQFF TGCAGCGTTCCGTATCGGGGGGGTATCAATGAGCAGTTCTTC TRBV29-1 TRBD2 TRBJ2-1 .
CAWSSPGQGSAGYTF TGTGCCTGGAGTTCCCCAGGGCAGGGATCGGCTGGCTACACCTTC TRBV30 . TRBJ1-2 .
CASRPGTAQNIQYF TGCGCCAGCAGACCCGGGACAGCCCAAAACATTCAGTACTTC TRBV5-1 TRBD1 TRBJ2-4 .
CASGYIGQATLAKNIQYF TGTGCCAGCGGCTACATCGGGCAGGCAACGCTAGCCAAAAACATTCAGTACTTC TRBV7-6 . TRBJ2-4 .
CASTPAGEKLFF TGTGCCAGCACCCCTGCGGGTGAAAAACTGTTTTTT TRBV2 . TRBJ1-4 .
CAISDSWVRDQPQHF TGTGCCATCAGTGACTCGTGGGTTAGGGATCAGCCCCAGCATTTT TRBV10-3 . TRBJ1-5 .
CASSSPGGSADTQYF TGTGCCAGCAGTTCCCCTGGGGGGAGCGCAGATACGCAGTATTTT TRBV6-5 . TRBJ2-3 .
CASGFGTGGEQYF TGCGCCAGCGGTTTCGGGACAGGGGGGGAGCAGTACTTC TRBV4-3 TRBD1 TRBJ2-7 .